The 7 T cell receptor beta chains presented below share a single source sample, sequenced in a study of blood T cells in healthy people across ages. Primed by a sample-barcoded 5' primer and a J-beta primer mix, a second PCR proceeded for about 7 to 12 cycles. TCRdb fed the 5' RACE reads into MiXCR, producing one record per CDR3 protein. The sample carries about 1.6 million distinct CDR3 sequences, 34% recorded once. Sequencing used blood. The receptors stem from a woman under 40 in good health.

V usage is TRBV5-6 and J usage is TRBJ2-7; possible D gene TRBD2, 5 bases. The CDR3 extends over 13 amino acids. V lost 0 bases and J lost 6, with 10 bases in between. Germline V gene lookup returns CDR1 SGHDT and CDR2 YYEEEE. CDR3 amino acids: CASSLAHRGEQYF. The CDR3 DNA sequence: TGTGCCAGCAGCTTGGCGCATCGGGGCGAGCAGTACTTC.

This clonotype came up many times. The J gene is TRBJ2-7, the V gene TRBV29-1; D remains ambiguous. The CDR3 sequence is 12 residues long. Trimming removed 4 bases at V and 1 base at J, with 8 bases between. Germline V lookup: CDR1 SQVTM, CDR2 ANQGSEA. This CDR3 reads CSVGSESYEQYF. CDR3 sequence (DNA): TGCAGCGTTGGGAGCGAGTCCTACGAGCAGTACTTC.

Concerning this clonotype itself: This may stem from a read error, because a much larger clone lies one nucleotide away. J is TRBJ2-5 and V is TRBV29-1; D remains unclear. TRBJ2-7 explains the end of the DNA better; the J call may be wrong. The germline gives CDR1 SQVTM, CDR2 ANQGSEA. CDR3 length: 11 residues. The DNA of the CDR3 is TGCAGCGCCAATGAAGGATACGAGCAGTACTTC. Translation: CSANEGYEQYF.

As concerns this clonotype: A junction end diverges from the germline sequence, so it may reflect a read error. This chain connects TRBV2 to TRBJ2-3; the D call may be TRBD1 or TRBD2 (6 bases each). The CDR3 extends over 14 amino acids. Per the germline V gene, CDR1 is SNHLY and CDR2 is FYNNEI. The CDR3 nucleotides are TGTGCCAGCAGTGAAATGGGGGGCCAAGGCACGCGGTATTTT. It yields the protein CASSEMGGQGTRYF.

This clonotype was seen more than once but under ten times. The CDR3 DNA sequence: TGTGCCAGCAACGCGGGGGGACCAGTCTCCTACAATGAGCAGTTCTTC. Its translation: CASNAGGPVSYNEQFF. V is TRBV5-6 and J is TRBJ2-1, with 8 positions matching TRBD2. The germline gives CDR1 SGHDT, CDR2 YYEEEE. V lost 6 bases, J lost 0 bases, and 8 bases stayed unmatched. The CDR3 has 16 amino acids.

For the CDR3, the DNA is TGCAGTGCTAGAGAGGGGAATTCACCCCTCCACTTT. It codes for CSAREGNSPLHF. The V gene is TRBV20-1, the J gene TRBJ1-6, with D unclear. The CDR3 loop spans 12 amino acids. The germline gives CDR1 DFQATT, CDR2 SNEGSKA (reference sequence). Trimming took off 0 bases at V and 7 bases at J, with 4 bases between the two ends.

This chain uses TRBV24-1 with TRBJ2-2; 10 nucleotides align to TRBD1. CDR1 and CDR2 (germline): KGHDR, SFDVKD. The CDR3 runs 16 residues. Trimming cost V 4 bases and J 4 bases; bases outside gene matches: 5. CDR3 amino acids: CATSDPGTGVTGELFF. The CDR3 region has the DNA TGTGCCACCAGTGACCCCGGGACAGGGGTCACCGGGGAGCTGTTTTTT.